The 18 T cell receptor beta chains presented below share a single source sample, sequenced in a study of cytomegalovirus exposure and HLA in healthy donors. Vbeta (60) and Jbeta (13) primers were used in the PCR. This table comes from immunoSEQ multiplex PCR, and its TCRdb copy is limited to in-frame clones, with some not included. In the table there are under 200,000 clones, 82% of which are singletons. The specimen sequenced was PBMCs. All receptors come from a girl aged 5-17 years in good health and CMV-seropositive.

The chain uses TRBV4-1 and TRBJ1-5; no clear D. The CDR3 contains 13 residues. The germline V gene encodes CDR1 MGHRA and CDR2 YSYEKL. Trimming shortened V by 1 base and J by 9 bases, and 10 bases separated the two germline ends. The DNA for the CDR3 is TGCGCCAGCAGCCAAGTGGCAGGCCGGCCCCAGCATTTT. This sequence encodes CASSQVAGRPQHF.

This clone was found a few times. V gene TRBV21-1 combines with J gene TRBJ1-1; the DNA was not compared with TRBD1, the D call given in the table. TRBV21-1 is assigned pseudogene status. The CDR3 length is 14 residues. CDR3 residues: CASPRQGGDTEAFF. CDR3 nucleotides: TGTGCCAGCCCCCGACAGGGGGGGGACACTGAAGCTTTCTTT.

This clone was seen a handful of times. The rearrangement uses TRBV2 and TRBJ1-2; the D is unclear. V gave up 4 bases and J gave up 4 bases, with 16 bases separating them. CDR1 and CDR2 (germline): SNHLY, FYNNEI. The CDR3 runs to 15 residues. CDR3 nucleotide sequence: TGTGCCAGCAGTGTGGATACACAGACGAGCTATGGCTACACCTTC. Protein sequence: CASSVDTQTSYGYTF. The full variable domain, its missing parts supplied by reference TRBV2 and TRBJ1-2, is EPEVTQTPSHQVTQMGQEVILRCVPISNHLYFYWYRQILGQKVEFLVSFYNNEISEKSEIFDDQFSVERPDGSNFTLKIRSTKLEDSAMYFCASSVDTQTSYGYTFGSGTRLTVV.

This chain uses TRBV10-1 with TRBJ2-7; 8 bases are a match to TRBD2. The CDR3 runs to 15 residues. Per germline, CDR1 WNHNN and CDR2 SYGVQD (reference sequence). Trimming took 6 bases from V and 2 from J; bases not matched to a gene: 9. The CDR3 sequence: CASSDTAGGTYEQYF. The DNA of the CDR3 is TGCGCCAGCAGCGACACGGCGGGGGGAACCTACGAGCAGTACTTC.

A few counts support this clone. CDR3 protein: CASSPWTGNSHEQYF. In DNA form, the CDR3 reads TGTGCCAGCAGCCCTTGGACAGGGAATTCCCACGAGCAGTACTTC. This chain connects TRBV9 to TRBJ2-7, with 8 bases that match TRBD1. CDR1 is SGDLS, CDR2 YYNGEE, per germline. This CDR3 has 15 amino acids. V was clipped by 4 bases and J by 5 bases; unmatched bases: 11.

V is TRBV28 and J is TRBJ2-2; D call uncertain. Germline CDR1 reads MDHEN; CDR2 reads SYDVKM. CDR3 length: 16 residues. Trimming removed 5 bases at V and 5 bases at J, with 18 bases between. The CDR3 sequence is CASSPEERGPTGELFF. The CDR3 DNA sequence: TGTGCCAGCAGTCCAGAGGAAAGAGGCCCTACCGGGGAGCTGTTTTTT.

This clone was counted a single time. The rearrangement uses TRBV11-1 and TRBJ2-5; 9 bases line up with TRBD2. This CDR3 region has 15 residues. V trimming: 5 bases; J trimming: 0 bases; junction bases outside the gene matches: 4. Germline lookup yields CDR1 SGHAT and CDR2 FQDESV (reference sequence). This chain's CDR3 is CASSPSGVYQETQYF. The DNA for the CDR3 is TGTGCCAGCAGCCCTAGCGGGGTGTACCAAGAGACCCAGTACTTC.

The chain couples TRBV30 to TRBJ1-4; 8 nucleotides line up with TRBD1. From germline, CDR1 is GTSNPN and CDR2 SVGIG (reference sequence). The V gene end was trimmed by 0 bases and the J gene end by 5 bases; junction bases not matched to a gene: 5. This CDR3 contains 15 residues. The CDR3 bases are TGTGCCTGGAGTGTCCCGACAGGGGCAAATGAAAAACTGTTTTTT. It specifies CAWSVPTGANEKLFF.

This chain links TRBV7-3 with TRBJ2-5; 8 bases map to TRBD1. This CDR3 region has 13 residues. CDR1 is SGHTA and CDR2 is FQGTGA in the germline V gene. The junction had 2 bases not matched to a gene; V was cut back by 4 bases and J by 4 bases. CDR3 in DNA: TGTGCCAGCAGCTCGCAGGGGGCAGAGACCCAGTACTTC. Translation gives CASSSQGAETQYF.

The CDR3 DNA reads as TGTGCCGTAAGATTTCGGACAGGAGCCTACAATGAGCAGTTCTTC. Protein: CAVRFRTGAYNEQFF. The chain carries TRBV19 and TRBJ2-1; 7 bases are shared with TRBD1. V shed 11 bases and J 2 bases; nucleotides not matched to a gene: 12. Germline V CDR1 and CDR2: LNHDA, SQIVND (reference sequence). CDR3 length: 15 amino acids.

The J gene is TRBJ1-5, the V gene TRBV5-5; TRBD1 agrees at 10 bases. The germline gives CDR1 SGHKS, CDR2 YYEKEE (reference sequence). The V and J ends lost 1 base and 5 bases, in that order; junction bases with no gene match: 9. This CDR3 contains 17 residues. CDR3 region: CASSLYSRDRGDQPQHF. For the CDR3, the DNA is TGTGCCAGCAGCTTGTATAGTCGGGACAGGGGTGATCAGCCCCAGCATTTT.

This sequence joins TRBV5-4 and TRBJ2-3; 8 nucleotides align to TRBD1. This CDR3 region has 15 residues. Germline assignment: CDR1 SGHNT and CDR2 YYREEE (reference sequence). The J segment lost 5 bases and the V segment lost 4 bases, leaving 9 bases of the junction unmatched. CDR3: CASSPGQGAVDTQYF. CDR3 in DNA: TGTGCCAGCAGCCCCGGGCAGGGGGCAGTAGATACGCAGTATTTT.

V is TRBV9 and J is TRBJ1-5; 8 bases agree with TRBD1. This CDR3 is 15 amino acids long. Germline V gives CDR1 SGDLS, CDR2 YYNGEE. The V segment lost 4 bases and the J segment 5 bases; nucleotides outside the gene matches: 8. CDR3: CASSKQGTGDQPQHF. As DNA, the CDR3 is TGTGCCAGCAGCAAACAAGGGACAGGTGATCAGCCCCAGCATTTT.

CDR3 nucleotides: TGTGCCAGCAGCCAAACTACTTTCTACAATGAGCAGTTCTTC. Protein product: CASSQTTFYNEQFF. The rearrangement links TRBV7-3 to TRBJ2-1; unclear D gene. Germline CDR1 reads SGHTA; CDR2 reads FQGTGA. V was pared by 5 bases and J by 3 bases, with 11 bases between. The CDR3 contains 14 residues.

CDR3 DNA: TGTGCCAGCAGCTCCCGACAGAATAATTCACCCCTCCACTTT. Protein product: CASSSRQNNSPLHF. The V call is TRBV7-3, the J call TRBJ1-6; D is perhaps TRBD1 (5 bases). V was shortened by 4 bases and J by 5 bases, with 9 bases between the two germline ends. Looked up from germline, CDR1 is SGHTA and CDR2 is FQGTGA. The CDR3 length is 14 residues.

CDR3 sequence: CAWRGWQGTSGQTHYEQYF. DNA of the CDR3: TGTGCCTGGAGGGGATGGCAGGGAACTAGCGGGCAGACTCACTACGAGCAGTACTTC. This chain uses TRBV30 with TRBJ2-5, with 9 positions matching TRBD2. The end of the DNA fits TRBJ2-7 better, so the J call may be wrong. Germline CDR1 reads GTSNPN; CDR2 reads SVGIG (reference sequence). The CDR3 is 19 amino acids.

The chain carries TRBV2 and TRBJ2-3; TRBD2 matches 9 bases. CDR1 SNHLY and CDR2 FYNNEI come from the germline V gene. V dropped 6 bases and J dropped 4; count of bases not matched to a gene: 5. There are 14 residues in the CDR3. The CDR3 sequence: CASRSGLAADTQYF. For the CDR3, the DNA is TGTGCCAGCAGATCGGGACTAGCAGCAGATACGCAGTATTTT. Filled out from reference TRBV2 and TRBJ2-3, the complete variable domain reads EPEVTQTPSHQVTQMGQEVILRCVPISNHLYFYWYRQILGQKVEFLVSFYNNEISEKSEIFDDQFSVERPDGSNFTLKIRSTKLEDSAMYFCASRSGLAADTQYFGPGTRLTVL.

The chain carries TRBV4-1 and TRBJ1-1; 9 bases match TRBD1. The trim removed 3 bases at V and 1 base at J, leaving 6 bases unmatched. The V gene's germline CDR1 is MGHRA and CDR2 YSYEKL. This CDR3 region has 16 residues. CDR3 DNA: TGCGCCAGCAGCCATCTCCCGGGACAGGGGAACACTGAAGCTTTCTTT. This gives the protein CASSHLPGQGNTEAFF.